The clone carrying this TCR beta chain showed up just once. The sample is drawn from a study of cytomegalovirus exposure and HLA in healthy donors. Profiling relied on immunoSEQ multiplex PCR, and the TCRdb table lists in-frame clones only, not all of them. The data hold 90,000 to 150,000 clones, with around nine tenths observed a single time. The TCR originated in a man younger than 35 in good health and CMV-seropositive. Sequenced sample: PBMCs.

In DNA form, the CDR3 reads TGTGCCAGCAGCCCGCGGACGGGATCCAGGCAGCTCACTGAAGCTTTCTTT. This sequence encodes CASSPRTGSRQLTEAFF. V is TRBV4-2 and J is TRBJ1-1; no definite D call. Germline CDR1 LGHNA, CDR2 YNFKEQ. The CDR3 has 17 amino acids. V was pared by 4 bases and J by 4 bases, with 22 bases between.